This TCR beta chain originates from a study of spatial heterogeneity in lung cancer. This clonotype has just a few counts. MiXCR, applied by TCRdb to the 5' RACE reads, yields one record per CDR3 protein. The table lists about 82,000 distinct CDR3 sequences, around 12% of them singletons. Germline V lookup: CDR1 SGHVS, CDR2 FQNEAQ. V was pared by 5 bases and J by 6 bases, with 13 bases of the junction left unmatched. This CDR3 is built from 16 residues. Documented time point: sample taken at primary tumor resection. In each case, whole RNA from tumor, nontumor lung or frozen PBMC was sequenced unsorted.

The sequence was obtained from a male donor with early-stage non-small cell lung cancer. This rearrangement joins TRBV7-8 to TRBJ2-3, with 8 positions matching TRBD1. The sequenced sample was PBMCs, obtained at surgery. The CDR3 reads CASSPTGGVNWDTQYF. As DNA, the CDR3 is TGTGCCAGCAGCCCAACAGGGGGAGTTAACTGGGATACGCAGTATTTT.